Following are 29 T cell receptor beta chains from one sample sequenced in a study of cytomegalovirus exposure and HLA in healthy donors. Researchers ran the PCR with 60 Vbeta and 13 Jbeta primers. Clones were read by immunoSEQ multiplex PCR, and TCRdb kept only the in-frame ones, dropping some. The data show some 150,000 clones, with 72% seen just once and around 2.3% held by the top ten. The source material was PBMCs. These receptors all stem from a human donor in good health.

The genes are TRBV7-9 and TRBJ1-1; no firm D call. Germline-derived CDR1 and CDR2 are SEHNR and FQNEAQ (reference sequence). The CDR3 spans 12 residues. V was trimmed by 5 bases and J by 5 bases, leaving 9 bases between them. The CDR3 here is CASSKAGTEAFF. The CDR3 DNA reads as TGTGCCAGCAGCAAAGCGGGGACTGAAGCTTTCTTT.

The rearrangement uses TRBV7-2 and TRBJ2-1; 14 nucleotides line up with TRBD2. The germline CDR1 and CDR2 sequences are SGHTA and FQGNSA. The length of the CDR3 is 15 residues. J gave up 7 bases and V 4 bases, and 3 bases lay outside the gene matches. The CDR3 coding sequence is TGTGCCAGCAGCTCGCGACTAGCGGGGGGGAATGAGCAGTTCTTC. Its protein is CASSSRLAGGNEQFF.

The V gene is TRBV4-1, the J gene TRBJ1-1; D is unresolved. The CDR3 runs 14 residues. V lost 0 bases and J lost 7, with 12 bases in between. In germline, CDR1 is MGHRA, CDR2 YSYEKL. The CDR3 loop is CASSQDPKESEAFF. CDR3 DNA sequence: TGCGCCAGCAGCCAAGATCCTAAGGAGAGTGAAGCTTTCTTT.

The count of this clone is one. This chain connects TRBV19 to TRBJ1-2, with 7 bases fitting TRBD1. V was clipped by 5 bases and J by 3 bases; unmatched bases: 6. This CDR3 contains 14 residues. CDR1 and CDR2 from the germline V gene are LNHDA and SQIVND (reference sequence). CDR3 bases: TGTGCCAGTAGTCCCCAGGGGGGCGACTATGGCTACACCTTC. This translates into CASSPQGGDYGYTF.

The chain employs TRBV15 and TRBJ2-2; D gene ambiguous. Per the germline V gene, CDR1 is LNHNV and CDR2 is YYDKDF (reference sequence). Trimming removed 1 base at V and 6 bases at J, with 12 bases between. The CDR3 runs 15 residues. Written as DNA, the CDR3 is TGTGCCACCAGCAGAGTTAAACAGTGGGCCGGGGAGCTGTTTTTT. Encoded protein: CATSRVKQWAGELFF.

The rearrangement uses TRBV5-4 and TRBJ1-2; TRBD1 agrees at 8 bases. The CDR3 spans 13 residues. V was pared by 3 bases and J by 7 bases, with 5 bases of the junction left unmatched. Germline loops: CDR1 SGHNT, CDR2 YYREEE (reference sequence). The CDR3 reads CASSSRTGPGYTF. The CDR3 DNA reads TGTGCCAGCAGCTCCCGGACAGGGCCTGGCTACACCTTC.

The genes are TRBV7-9 and TRBJ2-7; TRBD1 aligns across 9 bases. The V gene's germline CDR1 is SEHNR and CDR2 FQNEAQ (reference sequence). The CDR3 has 14 amino acids. Trimming cost V 5 bases and J 5 bases; bases outside gene matches: 7. The CDR3 DNA sequence: TGTGCCAGCAGCCCGAGGGACAGGGTGGACGAGCAGTACTTC. The encoded protein is CASSPRDRVDEQYF.

In its sample, this clone was seen once. This chain uses TRBV7-9 with TRBJ1-1; 8 nucleotides align to TRBD1. CDR3 length equals 15 residues. After removal of 6 bases from V and 1 base from J, the junction contained 7 bases not matched to a gene. Germline-derived CDR1 and CDR2 are SEHNR and FQNEAQ (reference sequence). Written as DNA, the CDR3 is TGTGCCAGCAGACGACGACAGGGGTGGAACACTGAAGCTTTCTTT. Translating it yields CASRRRQGWNTEAFF.

The CDR3 bases are TGTGCCAGCAGTCAGGACAGGGGTCATGGCTACACCTTC. It encodes CASSQDRGHGYTF. J is TRBJ1-2 and V is TRBV7-6; TRBD1 matches at 9 bases. Looked up from germline, CDR1 is SGHVS and CDR2 is FNYEAQ. The CDR3 loop spans 13 amino acids. V gave up 6 bases and J gave up 6 bases; unmatched junction bases: 5.

V is TRBV27 and J is TRBJ1-1; D call uncertain. CDR1 is MNHEY and CDR2 is SMNVEV in the germline V gene (reference sequence). This CDR3 comprises 14 residues. Trimming cost V 5 bases and J 1 base, with 11 bases left between them. The chain's CDR3 is CASSIRGANTEAFF. The DNA for the CDR3 is TGTGCCAGCAGTATCCGGGGAGCGAACACTGAAGCTTTCTTT.

The chain couples TRBV4-3 to TRBJ2-1; 9 nucleotides line up with TRBD2. The V gene end was trimmed by 0 bases and the J gene end by 7 bases; junction bases not matched to a gene: 10. The CDR3 loop spans 17 amino acids. Germline V gene lookup returns CDR1 LGHNA and CDR2 YSLEER. CDR3 sequence: CASSQDLSSSGVNEQFF. CDR3 coding DNA: TGCGCCAGCAGCCAAGATTTATCGTCTAGCGGGGTTAATGAGCAGTTCTTC.

This clone showed up just a few times. The chain uses TRBV6-5 and TRBJ2-3, with 7 positions matching TRBD1. CDR1 is MNHEY, CDR2 SVGAGI, per germline. With 5 bases clipped from V and 5 bases from J, the junction kept 1 base outside the gene matches. CDR3 length equals 12 residues. The CDR3 here is CASSRQGDTQYF. The DNA of the CDR3 is TGTGCCAGCAGTCGACAGGGAGATACGCAGTATTTT.

This clone was found once. The chain carries TRBV19 and TRBJ1-1, with D maybe TRBD1 (5 bases). The CDR3 runs 15 residues. V dropped 7 bases and J dropped 4 bases, with 19 bases sitting between them. The germline gives CDR1 LNHDA, CDR2 SQIVND (reference sequence). The CDR3 reads CASTSGRGRGTEAFF. The CDR3 nucleotides are TGTGCCAGTACCTCAGGGAGGGGAAGGGGCACTGAAGCTTTCTTT. Looking up the rest from reference TRBV19 and TRBJ1-1 gives the full variable domain: DGGITQSPKYLFRKEGQNVTLSCEQNLNHDAMYWYRQDPGQGLRLIYYSQIVNDFQKGDIAEGYSVSREKKESFPLTVTSAQKNPTAFYLCASTSGRGRGTEAFFGQGTRLTVV.

The chain carries TRBV9 and TRBJ1-2, with 9 bases aligning to TRBD1. The CDR3 is 17 residues long. The germline CDR1 and CDR2 sequences are SGDLS and YYNGEE. V lost 0 bases and J lost 4; bases outside the gene matches: 10. The CDR3 reads CASSVAGRDRVPYGYTF. DNA for the CDR3: TGTGCCAGCAGCGTAGCTGGTCGGGACAGGGTTCCCTATGGCTACACCTTC.

This clone turned up a few times. This chain uses TRBV6-1 with TRBJ1-1; a possible D gene is TRBD1 (6 bases). Germline loops: CDR1 MNHNS, CDR2 SASEGT. This CDR3 is 12 amino acids long. Trimming removed 6 bases at V and 7 bases at J, with 12 bases between. CDR3 amino acids: CASRPQGGEAFF. The CDR3, as DNA: TGTGCCAGCAGGCCACAAGGGGGTGAAGCTTTCTTT.

V usage is TRBV5-1 and J usage is TRBJ2-7, with 7 bases aligning to TRBD2. V dropped 3 bases and J dropped 3; count of bases not matched to a gene: 3. The germline V gene has CDR1 SGHRS and CDR2 YFSETQ. The CDR3 covers 13 residues. CDR3 bases: TGCGCCAGCAGCTCCCGGACTAGCTACGAGCAGTACTTC. Encoded protein: CASSSRTSYEQYF.

V is TRBV5-1 and J is TRBJ2-3, with 7 bases lining up with TRBD2. After removal of 3 bases from V and 2 bases from J, the junction contained 9 bases not matched to a gene. The CDR3 is made up of 16 amino acids. Looked up from germline, CDR1 is SGHRS and CDR2 is YFSETQ. CDR3 region: CASSWEGTPSTDTQYF. The CDR3, as DNA: TGCGCCAGCAGCTGGGAGGGGACCCCTTCCACAGATACGCAGTATTTT.

This clone showed up just a few times. This chain joins TRBV5-1 and TRBJ2-6; no definite D call. Germline CDR1 SGHRS, CDR2 YFSETQ. The CDR3 has 16 residues. Trimming took 3 bases from V and 0 from J, leaving 10 bases between them. CDR3 DNA sequence: TGCGCCAGCAGCTATCTGACAAGCTCTGGGGCCAACGTCCTGACTTTC. It yields the protein CASSYLTSSGANVLTF. Based on the CDR3 plus reference TRBV5-1 and TRBJ2-6, the full variable domain is KAGVTQTPRYLIKTRGQQVTLSCSPISGHRSVSWYQQTPGQGLQFLFEYFSETQRNKGNFPGRFSGRQFSNSRSEMNVSTLELGDSALYLCASSYLTSSGANVLTFGAGSRLTVL.

This clone was picked up a small number of times. This rearrangement joins TRBV5-1 to TRBJ2-1, with D perhaps TRBD1 (6 bases). The CDR3 loop spans 13 amino acids. Germline CDR1 reads SGHRS; CDR2 reads YFSETQ. V lost 6 bases to trimming and J lost 7 bases, with 14 bases between them. The CDR3 sequence is CASNHQRGNEQFF. The CDR3 nucleotides read TGCGCCAGCAACCACCAGAGGGGGAATGAGCAGTTCTTC.

In this sample, this clone turned up a few times. The chain combines TRBV4-3 with TRBJ2-5; TRBD1 aligns across 8 bases. The J call is uncertain, as TRBJ2-7 better fits the DNA end. Per germline, CDR1 LGHNA and CDR2 YSLEER. This CDR3 region has 15 residues. This CDR3 is CASSHDSGQGYEQYF. The CDR3 DNA is TGCGCCAGCAGCCATGACTCAGGACAGGGTTACGAGCAGTACTTC.

The chain joins TRBV5-6 to TRBJ2-1; 7 positions agree with TRBD2. CDR3 length equals 16 residues. The V segment lost 0 bases and the J segment 4 bases; nucleotides outside the gene matches: 7. Germline CDR1 reads SGHDT; CDR2 reads YYEEEE. CDR3: CASSLAAGETYNEQFF. The CDR3 coding sequence is TGTGCCAGCAGCTTGGCGGCGGGGGAAACTTACAATGAGCAGTTCTTC.

The gene calls are TRBV6-4 and TRBJ1-2; D not resolved. Germline V gene data show CDR1 as MRHNA and CDR2 as SNTAGT. Trimming took 5 bases from V and 3 from J, leaving 10 bases between them. The CDR3 is 13 residues long. The CDR3, as DNA: TGTGCCAGCAGTCCGGGGAGAGACTATGGCTACACCTTC. Its protein product is CASSPGRDYGYTF.

This chain links TRBV10-3 with TRBJ1-5, with 8 bases lining up with TRBD1. Trimming cost V 0 bases and J 4 bases; bases outside gene matches: 5. In germline, CDR1 is ENHRY, CDR2 SYGVKD. CDR3 length equals 16 residues. The chain's CDR3 is CAISESTRTGNQPQHF. The CDR3, as DNA: TGTGCCATCAGTGAGTCGACTCGGACAGGGAATCAGCCCCAGCATTTT.

The chain combines TRBV15 with TRBJ1-2, with D possibly being TRBD1 (6 bases). The CDR3 is made up of 12 amino acids. Between the trimmed V and J ends, which lost 5 bases and 8 bases, there was a span of 12 bases. Germline V lookup: CDR1 LNHNV, CDR2 YYDKDF (reference sequence). The CDR3 here is CATSEGVLGYTF. CDR3 in DNA: TGTGCCACCAGCGAGGGGGTGCTGGGCTACACCTTC.

The chain recombines TRBV18 with TRBJ1-1; 7 bases line up with TRBD1. The CDR3 covers 15 residues. With 3 bases clipped from V and 1 base from J, the junction kept 5 bases outside the gene matches. CDR1 is KGHSH, CDR2 LQKENI, per germline. CDR3 region: CASSPLDRANTEAFF. As DNA, the CDR3 is TGTGCCAGCTCACCCTTAGACAGGGCGAACACTGAAGCTTTCTTT.

The V gene is TRBV4-1, the J gene TRBJ2-1; D might be TRBD1 (5 bases). V lost 4 bases, J lost 4 bases, and 14 bases lay in between. The CDR3 loop spans 15 amino acids. Germline V lookup: CDR1 MGHRA, CDR2 YSYEKL. The CDR3 sequence is CASSLLGVSYNEQFF. CDR3 DNA sequence: TGCGCCAGCAGCCTATTAGGGGTATCTTACAATGAGCAGTTCTTC.

This chain uses TRBV4-2 with TRBJ1-6; possibly TRBD1 for D (5 bases). The CDR3 runs 16 residues. Germline V gene lookup returns CDR1 LGHNA and CDR2 YNFKEQ. V dropped 7 bases and J dropped 0 bases, with 13 bases sitting between them. In DNA form, the CDR3 reads TGTGCCAGCAAAGGGGATGGTTACTCCTATAATTCACCCCTCCACTTT. Protein sequence: CASKGDGYSYNSPLHF.

The chain joins TRBV6-5 to TRBJ2-2; 7 bases are shared with TRBD2. The CDR3 loop spans 15 amino acids. CDR1 is MNHEY and CDR2 is SVGAGI in the germline V gene. The ends lost 5 bases at V and 6 bases at J; junction bases unmatched: 9. The CDR3 region has the DNA TGTGCCAGCAGTCGGCGGGGGAATGGGCCCGGGGAGCTGTTTTTT. Translating it yields CASSRRGNGPGELFF.

The chain carries TRBV9 and TRBJ1-4; D unresolved. Between the trimmed V and J ends, which lost 0 bases and 4 bases, there was a span of 7 bases. The CDR3 extends over 14 amino acids. Germline values: CDR1 SGDLS, CDR2 YYNGEE. The CDR3 nucleotides are TGTGCCAGCAGCGTAGGGCAGGTTAATGAAAAACTGTTTTTT. Its translation is CASSVGQVNEKLFF.